This entry describes one TCR beta chain. This clonotype has more than one count but fewer than ten. Its recognized antigen is unknown. The sample holds no much larger clone one base away, and base qualities are not on file. This sample was taken from a study of blood T cells in healthy people across ages (dated by TCRdb to 2015 to 2017). The study in broad terms: In model experiments, roughly one uniquely barcoded TCR beta cDNA molecule per two T cells was captured by template switching. Age-related changes in TCR beta repertoire diversity were measured in the study by deep sequencing normalized with unique cDNA molecular identifiers. Donors were grouped into four age groups: young (average 16 years), middle-aged (39), aged (about 59) and long-lived (approximately 81). Two additional independent replicas of 1 million unique cDNA reads from the same blood draw were analyzed for two donors (one aged 18 to 30 and one aged 80 or older).

Receptors were amplified or captured by 5' RACE. Sequencing was performed on an Illumina HiSeq 2500. A second PCR of about 6 to 12 cycles was run with a J-beta primer mix and a sample-barcoded 5' primer. A template-switch 5' adaptor carrying 12 random nucleotides introduced a unique molecular identifier onto each TCR beta cDNA molecule. At least 2.5 million CDR3-containing paired-end reads were obtained from each sample. First-strand cDNA was synthesized from all RNA with the Mint cDNA synthesis kit, primed by a TRBC-specific oligonucleotide. All cDNA was treated with uracil-DNA glycosylase and then went through a first 18-cycle PCR with the universal primers M1SS and BC2_uni_R. Per the authors' processing: For normalization, 1 million high-quality reads were randomly selected from each sample, with every read carrying a distinct molecular identifier. Instead of being binned into consensus sequences, reads that shared molecular identifiers were thrown out. MiTCR, with a Q25 quality threshold and the strictest error-elimination algorithm, was used for CDR3 identification, clonotype clustering and error correction. A nonparametric unseen species model using Euler transformation provided a lower-bound estimate of total TCR beta diversity. Starting from the raw public reads, TCRdb applied fastp trimming at Q25, assembled clones with MiXCR and retained in-frame beta chains. Merged by CDR3 protein, the rows form single entries marked with the most common genes and DNA. TCRdb, not the original authors, processed these V and J calls. A total of 1 million or so distinct CDR3 sequences appear in this sample, about 25% of them only once. The top ten clonotypes cover around 0.75% of the sample.

Findings and caveats that apply to the study as a whole: As age increased, observed TCR beta diversity per million T cells dropped in a roughly linear way, and a significant reduction was already evident by age around 41. The long-lived group showed more naive CD4+ T cells, fewer expanded clones and increased TCR diversity than the aged group, suggesting age selection. Because the CMV infection status of the donors was unknown, age-related changes in expanded clonotypes may potentially have been confounded. Conclusive comparison of naive and antigen-experienced compartments was prevented by the profiling of bulk unsorted PBMCs. Estimates of total diversity based on one million sequenced T cells were considered lower bounds and underestimates. There was a strong correlation between observed TCR beta diversity and the percentage of naive T cells measured by flow cytometry.

CDR3 length: 10 amino acids, cysteine to phenylalanine. Just the 30-base CDR3 DNA is kept, in frame starting at base 1. The germline V gene specifies SNHLY as CDR1 and FYNNEI as CDR2. Trimming accounts for 5 bases at V and 16 bases at J, while the number of junction bases matched to no gene is 1. Donors were 35 to 40 systemically healthy Caucasian individuals from Russia aged roughly 6 to 100 years. Around 10 milliliters of peripheral blood were collected from each donor into EDTA-treated Vacutainer tubes. Ficoll-Paque density-gradient centrifugation was used to isolate PBMCs, with at least 6.5 million obtained per sample. Trizol reagent was used to extract total RNA from the PBMCs, yielding at least 5.5 micrograms per sample. The percentages of naive CD45RAhigh/CD27high T cells were determined by flow cytometry on a PBMC aliquot from every donor. These data also featured in a second study, about T cells of mothers and their children. As the second study states: The donors were nine systemically healthy Caucasian individuals, made up of three mothers and their six children. cDNA synthesis consumed the entire amount of extracted RNA, loaded at around 1.5 ug RNA in each 15 ul reaction. In the second PCR, sample barcodes and 2-4 random nucleotides were introduced via the M1S primer. Each mother yielded over 9.5 million TCR beta CDR3 reads and each child 2.5 million to 3 million reads. In both related and unrelated pairs, thymic selection shapes the output of TCR recombination in a similar way, with inherited differences having only a minor effect. Normalized repertoire overlap was always found to be slightly, but never significantly, higher in related mother-child pairs than in unrelated mother-child pairs. No persistent microchimeric T cell clones were found, with a detection sensitivity of around 100 clones per million clonotypes. To look for features that set related mother-child pairs apart from unrelated individuals, the researchers ran deep NGS to compare the TCR beta repertoires of mothers and children. On average, the children were roughly 11 +/- 4 years old, while the mothers were around 40 +/- 4 years old. After adapter ligation with NEBNext reagents, the libraries were sequenced on Illumina HiSeq 2000 with 100+100 nt paired-end reads. To prevent cross-contamination, the mother and child libraries were prepared a month apart and were sequenced in separate runs. For each donor, somewhere between roughly 450,000 and 2,000,000 distinct TCR beta clonotypes were identified. Naive TCR beta clonotypes were estimated from low-frequency clonotypes matched to each donor's FACS-determined naive share, without sorting.

This chain joins TRBV2 to TRBJ1-6; 8 bases in the junction line up with TRBD1. This sequence was found in a girl aged 2 to 10 in good health. Sequencing input: blood. The CDR3 amino acid sequence is: CASSRQGLHF. The base sequence is TGTGCCAGCAGTCGACAGGGGCTCCACTTT.